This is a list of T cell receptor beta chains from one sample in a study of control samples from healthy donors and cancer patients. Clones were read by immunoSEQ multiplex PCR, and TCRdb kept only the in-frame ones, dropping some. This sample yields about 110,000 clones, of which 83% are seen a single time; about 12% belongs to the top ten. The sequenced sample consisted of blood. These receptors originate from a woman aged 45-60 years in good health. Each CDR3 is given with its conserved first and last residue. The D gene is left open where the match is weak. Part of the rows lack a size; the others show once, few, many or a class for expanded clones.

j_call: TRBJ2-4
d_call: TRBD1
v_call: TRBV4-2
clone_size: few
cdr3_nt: TGTGCCAGCAGCCAAGGTACCCGGACAGGGGATAACAACATTCAGTACTTC
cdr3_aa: CASSQGTRTGDNNIQYF

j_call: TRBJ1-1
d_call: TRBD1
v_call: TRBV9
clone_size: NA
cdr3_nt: TGTGCCAGCAGCGTACAGGGGGTGGGCACTGAAGCTTTCTTT
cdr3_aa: CASSVQGVGTEAFF

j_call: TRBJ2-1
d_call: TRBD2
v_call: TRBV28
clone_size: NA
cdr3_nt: TGTGCCAGCCTGACTAGCGGGAGAGGGAATGAGCAGTTCTTC
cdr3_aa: CASLTSGRGNEQFF

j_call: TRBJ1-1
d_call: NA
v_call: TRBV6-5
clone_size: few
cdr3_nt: TGTGCCAGCACCTTTAGTGGTTTAGGGAACACTGAAGCTTTCTTT
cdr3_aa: CASTFSGLGNTEAFF

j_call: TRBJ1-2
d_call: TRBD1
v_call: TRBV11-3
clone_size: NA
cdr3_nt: TGTGCCAGCAGCTTAGGGGGGGGACAGAACTATGGCTACACCTTC
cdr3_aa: CASSLGGGQNYGYTF

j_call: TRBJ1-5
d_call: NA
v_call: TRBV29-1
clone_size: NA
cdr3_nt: TGCAGCGCAGGATCAAGCAATCAGCCCCAGCATTTT
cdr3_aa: CSAGSSNQPQHF

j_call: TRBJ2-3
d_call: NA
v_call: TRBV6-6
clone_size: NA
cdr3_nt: TGTGCCAGCAGTTACTCGCCGCAGTACACAGATACGCAGTATTTT
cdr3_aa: CASSYSPQYTDTQYF

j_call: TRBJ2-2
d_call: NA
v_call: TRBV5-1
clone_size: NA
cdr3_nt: TGCGCCAGCAGCCCCGGCTCTGCGGGGGCGGTCGGGGAGCTGTTTTTT
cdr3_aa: CASSPGSAGAVGELFF

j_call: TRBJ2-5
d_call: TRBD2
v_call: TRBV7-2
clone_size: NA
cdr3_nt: TGTGCCAGCAGCTATAGCGGGAAAGCCCAAGAGACCCAGTACTTC
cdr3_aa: CASSYSGKAQETQYF

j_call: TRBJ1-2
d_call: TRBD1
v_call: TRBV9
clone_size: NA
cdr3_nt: TGTGCCAGCAGCGTAGAAGGGGGCGCATATGGCTACACCTTC
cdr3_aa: CASSVEGGAYGYTF

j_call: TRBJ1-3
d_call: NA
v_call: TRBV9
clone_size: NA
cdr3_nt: TGTGCCAGCAGCGTAGCGTCAGCCAACTCTGGAAACACCATATATTTT
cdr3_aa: CASSVASANSGNTIYF

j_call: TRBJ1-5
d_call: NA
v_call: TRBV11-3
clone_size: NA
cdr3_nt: TGTGCCAGCAGCTTAGCAGGATTTGGCAATCAGCCCCAGCATTTT
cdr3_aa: CASSLAGFGNQPQHF

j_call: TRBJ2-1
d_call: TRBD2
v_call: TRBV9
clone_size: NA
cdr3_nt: TGTGCCAGCAGCGCCTTCGCTAGCGGCCACAATGAGCAGTTCTTC
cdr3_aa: CASSAFASGHNEQFF

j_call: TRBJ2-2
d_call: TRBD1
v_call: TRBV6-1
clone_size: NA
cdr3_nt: TGTGCCAGCAGTGGGCTATTGACAGGGGTTGGCGGGGAGCTGTTTTTT
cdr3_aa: CASSGLLTGVGGELFF

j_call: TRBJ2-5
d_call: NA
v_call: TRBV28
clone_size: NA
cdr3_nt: TGTGCCAGCAGTCGCTTCCAGGGCGGGGAGACCCAGTACTTC
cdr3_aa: CASSRFQGGETQYF

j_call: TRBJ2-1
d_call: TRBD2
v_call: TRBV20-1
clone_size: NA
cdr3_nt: TGCAGTGCTAGTAGACTAGCGGGGGTGAATGAGCAGTTCTTC
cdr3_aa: CSASRLAGVNEQFF

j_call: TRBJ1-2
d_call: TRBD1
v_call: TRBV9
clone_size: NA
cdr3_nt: TGTGCCAGCAGCCCGAGGACAGGAGGAGGGGAGGACTATGGCTACACCTTC
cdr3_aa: CASSPRTGGGEDYGYTF

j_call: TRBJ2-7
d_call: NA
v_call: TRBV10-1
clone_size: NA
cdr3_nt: TGCGCCAGCAGTGTTAGGGGGGGGGAAAACGAGCAGTACTTC
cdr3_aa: CASSVRGGENEQYF

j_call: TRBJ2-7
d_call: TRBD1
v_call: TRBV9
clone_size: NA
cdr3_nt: TGTGCCAGCAGCGTAGCCGGACAGGGGGCCGGCGAGCAGTACTTC
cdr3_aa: CASSVAGQGAGEQYF

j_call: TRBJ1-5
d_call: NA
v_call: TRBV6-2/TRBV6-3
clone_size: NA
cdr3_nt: TGTGCCAGCAGTTCGGCTATGGGCCCACATCAGCCCCAGCATTTT
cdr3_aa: CASSSAMGPHQPQHF

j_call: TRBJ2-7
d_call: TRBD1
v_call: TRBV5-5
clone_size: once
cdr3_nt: TGTGCCAGCAGCTTCCTAAGACAGGGTGGGGAGCAGTACTTC
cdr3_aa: CASSFLRQGGEQYF

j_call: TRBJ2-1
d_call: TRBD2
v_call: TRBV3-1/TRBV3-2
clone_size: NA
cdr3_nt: TGTGCCAGCAGCCAAGTACTAGCGGGGAGATACAATGAGCAGTTCTTC
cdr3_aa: CASSQVLAGRYNEQFF

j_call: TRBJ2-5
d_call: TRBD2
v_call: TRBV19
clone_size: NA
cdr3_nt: TGTGCCAGTAGTACGCGGACTAGCGGGATCGTCGGAGAGACCCAGTACTTC
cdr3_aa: CASSTRTSGIVGETQYF

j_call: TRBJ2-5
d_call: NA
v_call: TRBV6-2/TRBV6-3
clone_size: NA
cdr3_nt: TGTGCCAGCAGTTACGGGCAGGGTGACCTCGAGACCCAGTACTTC
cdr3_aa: CASSYGQGDLETQYF

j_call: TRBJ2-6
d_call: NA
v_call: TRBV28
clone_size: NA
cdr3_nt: TGTGCCAGTATGTCTGGGGCCAACGTCCTGACTTTC
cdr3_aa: CASMSGANVLTF

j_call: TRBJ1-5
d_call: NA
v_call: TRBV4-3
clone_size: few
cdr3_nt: TGCGCCAGCAGCCAAGCCGGGGATCAGCCCCAGCATTTT
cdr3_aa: CASSQAGDQPQHF

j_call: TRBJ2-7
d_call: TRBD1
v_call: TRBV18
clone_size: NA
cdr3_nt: TGTGCCAGCTCTAAGGACAGGAGATCCTACGAGCAGTACTTC
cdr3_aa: CASSKDRRSYEQYF

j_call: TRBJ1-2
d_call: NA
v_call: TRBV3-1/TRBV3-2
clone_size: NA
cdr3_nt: TGTGCCAGCAGCCAAGATGGAGGAGGGCGTGGCTACACCTTC
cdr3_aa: CASSQDGGGRGYTF